This T cell receptor beta chain was obtained from a study of blood T cells in healthy people across ages. Study background: Capturing about one barcoded beta molecule per two T cells was achieved by template switching.

This clonotype was detected ten times or more. Trimming left V 6 bases short and J 5 bases short, with 23 bases between. Looked up from germline, CDR1 is MNHNS and CDR2 is SASEGT. This CDR3 comprises 16 residues. The second PCR ran about 6 to 11 cycles with a sample-barcoded 5' primer and J-beta primers. Every sample gave at least 3 million paired-end reads containing CDR3. TCRdb re-derived calls from the 5' RACE reads in MiXCR, one entry per CDR3 protein. The sample has 750,000 to 950,000 distinct CDR3 sequences; approximately 24% are singletons. The sample was also reused in another study, on T cells of mothers and their children. From that report: Donation involved a few healthy Caucasian mothers and the six children that they had. Compared with unrelated pairs, related mother-child pairs had slightly higher, non-significant overlap.

Sequenced: blood. The chain couples TRBV6-1 to TRBJ2-7; maybe TRBD2 (7 bases). The source is a boy between 5 and 17 years old in good health. As DNA, the CDR3 is TGTGCCAGCAGACAAAAAGGGGGGGCTCGAGCGGACGAGCAGTACTTC. It yields the protein CASRQKGGARADEQYF.